The present entry profiles one T cell receptor (beta chain) with its context. Data came from immunoSEQ multiplex PCR; TCRdb stores just in-frame clones and leaves some out. The data show about 83,000 clones, with roughly 76% seen just once and 20% held by the top ten. This record comes from a study of blood T cell repertoires in COVID-19. This CDR3 has 19 residues. Trimming removed 3 bases from V and 4 bases from J; junction bases left unmatched: 19. CDR1 is GTSNPN, CDR2 SVGIG, per germline (reference sequence). V and J are TRBV30 and TRBJ2-1; 9 nucleotides agree with TRBD2. Sequenced input: peripheral blood. The source is a woman of 80 years or more with active or convalescent COVID-19. The chain's CDR3 is CAWSGGTWLAGRAYNEQFF. DNA for the CDR3: TGTGCCTGGAGCGGGGGGACCTGGCTAGCGGGGAGGGCGTACAATGAGCAGTTCTTC.